This TCR beta chain comes out of a study of OX40 agonist ivuxolimab in advanced cancers. The germline gives CDR1 GTSNPN, CDR2 SVGIG (reference sequence). The CDR3 is made up of 14 amino acids. V dropped 4 bases and J dropped 4 bases, with 14 bases sitting between them. Method: immunoSEQ multiplex PCR; TCRdb's copy keeps in-frame clones and lacks some. The table shows tens of thousands of clones, with roughly 89% occurring only once. The clonotype comes from an adult with an advanced solid tumor such as melanoma, head and neck, liver or kidney cancer. The chain couples TRBV30 to TRBJ1-5, with D unresolved. The sequencing used CD4+ or CD8+ T cells sorted from blood, collected in a trial of the OX40 agonist ivuxolimab. The CDR3 nucleotides read TGTGCCTGGAATAGAGGAACAGCTAATCAGCCCCAGCATTTT. Its translation is CAWNRGTANQPQHF.